A single sample is the source of the 22 T cell receptor beta chains below, sequenced in a study of T cell responses to AZD1222 COVID-19 vaccine. The data were produced by immunoSEQ multiplex PCR, yet TCRdb's version contains in-frame clones alone and is incomplete. The sample includes 85,000 to 90,000 clones, approximately 89% of them seen just once. Sequenced here: peripheral blood, sampled on day 0 of AZD1222 vaccination. All receptors come from an adult in good health.

The CDR3 DNA reads TGTGCCAGCAGCCCCCGACTCACTGACAGGGCGATGAACACTGAAGCTTTCTTT. This codes for CASSPRLTDRAMNTEAFF. The chain links TRBV7-6 to TRBJ1-1; 7 bases line up with TRBD1. After removal of 5 bases from V and 0 bases from J, the junction contained 15 bases not matched to a gene. From germline, CDR1 is SGHVS and CDR2 FNYEAQ. The CDR3 extends over 18 amino acids.

The V call is TRBV9, the J call TRBJ2-7; 8 nucleotides match TRBD2. This CDR3 spans 13 amino acids. V lost 5 bases, J lost 0 bases, and 1 base stayed unmatched. Germline loops: CDR1 SGDLS, CDR2 YYNGEE. The CDR3 region has the DNA TGTGCCAGCAGTAGCGGGGACTCCTACGAGCAGTACTTC. Translating gives CASSSGDSYEQYF.

This clone was observed once. This rearrangement joins TRBV6-5 to TRBJ1-6; possibly TRBD1 for D (5 bases). CDR1 MNHEY and CDR2 SVGAGI come from the germline V gene. The CDR3 length is 15 residues. V was pared by 7 bases and J by 7 bases, with 17 bases between. The CDR3 here is CASKPGRPSNSPLHF. In DNA form, the CDR3 reads TGTGCCAGCAAACCGGGACGCCCATCCAATTCACCCCTCCACTTT.

This clone has a single count. The chain carries TRBV20-1 and TRBJ2-2; D unclear. Germline lookup yields CDR1 DFQATT and CDR2 SNEGSKA (reference sequence). The V gene lost 3 bases and the J gene lost 4 bases, with 15 bases spanning the gap. The CDR3 consists of 15 residues. The chain's CDR3 is CSASFPSRPTGELFF. The CDR3 DNA reads as TGCAGTGCTAGTTTCCCATCCAGGCCCACCGGGGAGCTGTTTTTT.

This sequence joins TRBV3-1 (or the pseudogene TRBV3-2) and TRBJ1-3; D unresolved. Germline loops: CDR1 LGHDT, CDR2 YNNKEL (reference sequence). The CDR3 loop spans 13 amino acids. Trimming left V 1 base short and J 4 bases short, with 5 bases between. The CDR3 region has the DNA TGTGCCAGCAGCCAAGGGACCGGAAACACCATATATTTT. It codes for CASSQGTGNTIYF.

The chain is built from TRBV6-5 and TRBJ2-7; either TRBD1 or TRBD2 may supply D (5 bases each). From germline, CDR1 is MNHEY and CDR2 SVGAGI. Trimming left V 6 bases short and J 3 bases short, with 12 bases between. This CDR3 is 13 amino acids long. The CDR3: CASSLAGSYEQYF. The CDR3 nucleotides read TGTGCCAGCAGCCTGGCAGGGAGCTACGAGCAGTACTTC.

The V and J genes are TRBV12-3 or TRBV12-4 and TRBJ2-1; the D gene is possibly TRBD1 (5 bases). CDR3 length: 13 residues. V was shortened by 3 bases and J by 9 bases, with 12 bases between the two germline ends. The CDR3 spells CASSFSRAAEQFF. For the CDR3, the DNA is TGTGCCAGCAGTTTCTCCAGGGCTGCTGAGCAGTTCTTC.

The CDR3 DNA is TGTGCCAGCAGCAGACAGGGCTATGGGGCCAACGTCCTGACTTTC. It encodes CASSRQGYGANVLTF. The V and J genes are TRBV7-2 and TRBJ2-6, with 7 nucleotides matching TRBD1. Trimming cost V 5 bases and J 3 bases; bases outside gene matches: 4. CDR1 is SGHTA, CDR2 FQGNSA, per germline. There are 15 residues in the CDR3.

This chain links TRBV6-6 with TRBJ1-3; possible D gene TRBD1, 6 bases. The germline V and J ends were trimmed by 5 bases and 0 bases, with 17 bases remaining between them. Germline V gene data show CDR1 as MNHNY and CDR2 as SVGAGI (reference sequence). This CDR3 region has 17 residues. CDR3 nucleotide sequence: TGTGCCAGCAGTCGCAACCGGGGACAAGTCTCTGGAAACACCATATATTTT. Its translation is CASSRNRGQVSGNTIYF.

The chain carries TRBV7-2 and TRBJ2-1; either TRBD1 or TRBD2 may fit D (7 bases each). Germline CDR1 is SGHTA and CDR2 is FQGNSA. V was trimmed by 5 bases and J by 0 bases, leaving 11 bases between them. This CDR3 spans 15 amino acids. CDR3 nucleotide sequence: TGTGCCAGCAGCCAGGGGGGGAGCTCCTACAATGAGCAGTTCTTC. This codes for CASSQGGSSYNEQFF. Based on the CDR3 plus reference TRBV7-2 and TRBJ2-1, the full variable domain is GAGVSQSPSNKVTEKGKDVELRCDPISGHTALYWYRQSLGQGLEFLIYFQGNSAPDKSGLPSDRFSAERTGGSVSTLTIQRTQQEDSAVYLCASSQGGSSYNEQFFGPGTRLTVL.

J is TRBJ2-7 and V is TRBV30, with 8 bases aligning to TRBD2. CDR1 is GTSNPN, CDR2 SVGIG, per germline (reference sequence). V shed 2 bases, J shed 5 bases, and the junction held 8 bases outside the gene matches. CDR3 length equals 14 residues. CDR3 region: CAWSRRGGTHEQYF. The CDR3 DNA reads TGTGCCTGGAGTCGGCGCGGGGGGACCCACGAGCAGTACTTC.

This clone was picked up many times. V usage is TRBV19 and J usage is TRBJ1-6, with TRBD1 as a possible D gene (6 bases). V was pared by 9 bases and J by 5 bases, with 14 bases between. CDR1 and CDR2 (germline): LNHDA, SQIVND (reference sequence). This CDR3 is built from 14 residues. CDR3 DNA: TGTGCCAGCTCCGGACAGATAGATAATTCACCCCTCCACTTT. This sequence encodes CASSGQIDNSPLHF.

CDR3 loop: CASSLMTGRSTGELFF. CDR3 in DNA: TGTGCCAGCAGCTTGATGACAGGGAGATCCACCGGGGAGCTGTTTTTT. The chain couples TRBV7-2 to TRBJ2-2; TRBD1 matches 7 bases. Per the germline V gene, CDR1 is SGHTA and CDR2 is FQGNSA. V gave up 3 bases and J gave up 4 bases; unmatched junction bases: 8. CDR3 length equals 16 residues.

The CDR3: CASSQGFVQGAYEQYF. The CDR3 DNA reads TGTGCCAGCAGCCAAGGATTTGTACAGGGGGCTTACGAGCAGTACTTC. The chain recombines TRBV3-1 (or the pseudogene TRBV3-2) with TRBJ2-7; 9 nucleotides align to TRBD1. CDR3 size: 16 residues. Germline values: CDR1 LGHDT, CDR2 YNNKEL (reference sequence). The ends lost 1 base at V and 4 bases at J; junction bases unmatched: 8.

The CDR3 is CASSSGTDSNQPQHF. CDR3 nucleotide sequence: TGTGCCAGCAGCTCCGGGACGGATAGCAATCAGCCCCAGCATTTT. The V and J genes are TRBV6-2 or TRBV6-3 and TRBJ1-5, with D possibly matching TRBD1 (5 bases). V was cut by 6 bases and J by 0 bases, with 12 bases left in between. The germline gives CDR1 MNHEY, CDR2 SVGEGT. The CDR3 has 15 amino acids.

The chain links TRBV6-5 to TRBJ1-4; D possibly corresponds to TRBD1 (6 bases). Germline loops: CDR1 MNHEY, CDR2 SVGAGI. CDR3 length: 15 amino acids. Trimming took 0 bases from V and 8 from J, leaving 13 bases between them. CDR3 in DNA: TGTGCCAGCAGTTACTCCTACCGGGGGCGCGAAAAACTGTTTTTT. Encoded protein: CASSYSYRGREKLFF.

The V gene is TRBV4-2, the J gene TRBJ2-1; D ambiguous. The CDR3 consists of 15 residues. V lost 1 base, J lost 5 bases, and 12 bases lay in between. Germline CDR1 is LGHNA and CDR2 is YNFKEQ. Written as DNA, the CDR3 is TGTGCCAGCAGCCAAGCCGAGCTGGTTGACAATGAGCAGTTCTTC. As protein: CASSQAELVDNEQFF.

In DNA, the CDR3 is TGTGCCATCAGTGAGTCGATAGGGGTAGAGACCCAGTACTTC. This sequence encodes CAISESIGVETQYF. The chain recombines TRBV10-3 with TRBJ2-5; D is possibly TRBD1 (5 bases). This CDR3 has 14 residues. V dropped 0 bases and J dropped 4 bases, with 9 bases sitting between them. Per germline, CDR1 ENHRY and CDR2 SYGVKD.

This chain connects TRBV7-2 to TRBJ2-2; D is undetermined. Germline CDR1 reads SGHTA; CDR2 reads FQGNSA. CDR3 length: 13 residues. The V end lost 1 base, the J end lost 7 bases, and 7 bases lay between the germline ends. The CDR3 DNA is TGTGCCAGCAGCTTAGTCGCTTACGGGGAGCTGTTTTTT. The encoded protein is CASSLVAYGELFF.

This clone appeared once. V gene TRBV18 combines with J gene TRBJ1-2; D is possibly TRBD1 (6 bases). The V gene's germline CDR1 is KGHSH and CDR2 LQKENI. The CDR3 length is 17 residues. Trimming shortened V by 6 bases and J by 0 bases, and 20 bases separated the two germline ends. The CDR3 sequence: CASSFSGGLKANYGYTF. The CDR3 bases are TGTGCCAGCTCCTTCAGTGGGGGCCTTAAAGCTAACTATGGCTACACCTTC. Complete variable domain (other parts from reference TRBV18 and TRBJ1-2): NAGVMQNPRHLVRRRGQEARLRCSPMKGHSHVYWYRQLPEEGLKFMVYLQKENIIDESGMPKERFSAEFPKEGPSILRIQQVVRGDSAAYFCASSFSGGLKANYGYTFGSGTRLTVV.

The genes are TRBV4-1 and TRBJ1-5, with D perhaps TRBD1 (5 bases). The germline gives CDR1 MGHRA, CDR2 YSYEKL. The CDR3 has 16 residues. Trimming left V 0 bases short and J 5 bases short, with 14 bases between. The CDR3 protein is CASSQDMGTRDQPQHF. The DNA of the CDR3 is TGCGCCAGCAGCCAAGACATGGGGACGAGGGATCAGCCCCAGCATTTT.

This clone has only one observation. The chain recombines TRBV6-2 or TRBV6-3 with TRBJ2-7; D could derive from TRBD1 or TRBD2 (5 bases each). The CDR3 has 16 residues. The V end was cut by 2 bases, the J end by 2 bases, with 16 bases between. Germline CDR1 MNHEY, CDR2 SVGEGT. CDR3 nucleotide sequence: TGTGCCAGCAGTTACCCGGGTCGTGGGGGAACCTACGAGCAGTACTTC. It is translated as CASSYPGRGGTYEQYF.